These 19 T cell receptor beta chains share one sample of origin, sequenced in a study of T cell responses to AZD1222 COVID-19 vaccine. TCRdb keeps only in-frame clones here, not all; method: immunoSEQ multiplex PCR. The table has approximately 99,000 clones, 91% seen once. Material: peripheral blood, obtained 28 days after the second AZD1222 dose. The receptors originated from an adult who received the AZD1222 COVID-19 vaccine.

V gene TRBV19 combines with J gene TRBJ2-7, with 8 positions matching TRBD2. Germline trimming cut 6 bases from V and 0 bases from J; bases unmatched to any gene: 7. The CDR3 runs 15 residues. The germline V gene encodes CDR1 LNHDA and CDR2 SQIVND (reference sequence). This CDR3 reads CASSPKRGSSYEQYF. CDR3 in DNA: TGTGCCAGTAGCCCAAAGCGGGGGTCCTCCTACGAGCAGTACTTC.

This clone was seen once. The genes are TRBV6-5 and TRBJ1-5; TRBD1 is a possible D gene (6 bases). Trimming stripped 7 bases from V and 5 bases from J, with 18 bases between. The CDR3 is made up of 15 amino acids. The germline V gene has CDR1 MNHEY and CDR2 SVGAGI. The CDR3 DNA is TGTGCCAGCACCATCTCCGGGGGGCCCGATCAGCCCCAGCATTTT. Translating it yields CASTISGGPDQPQHF.

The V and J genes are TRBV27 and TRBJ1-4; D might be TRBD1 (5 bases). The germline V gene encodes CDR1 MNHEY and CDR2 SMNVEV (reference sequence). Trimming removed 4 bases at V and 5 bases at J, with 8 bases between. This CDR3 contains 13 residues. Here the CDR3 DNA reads TGTGCCAGCAGTTGGACATACAATGAAAAACTGTTTTTT. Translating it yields CASSWTYNEKLFF.

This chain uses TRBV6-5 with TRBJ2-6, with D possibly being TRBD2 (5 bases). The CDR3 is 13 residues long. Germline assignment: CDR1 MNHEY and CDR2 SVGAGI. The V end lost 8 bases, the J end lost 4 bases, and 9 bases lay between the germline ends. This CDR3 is CASAGPGANVLTF. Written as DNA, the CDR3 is TGTGCCAGCGCGGGCCCCGGGGCCAACGTCCTGACTTTC.

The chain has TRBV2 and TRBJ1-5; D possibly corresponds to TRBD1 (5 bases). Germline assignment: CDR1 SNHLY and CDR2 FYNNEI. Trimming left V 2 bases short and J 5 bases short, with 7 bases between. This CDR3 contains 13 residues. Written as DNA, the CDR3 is TGTGCCAGCAGTGAACGGGGGTATCAGCCCCAGCATTTT. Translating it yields CASSERGYQPQHF. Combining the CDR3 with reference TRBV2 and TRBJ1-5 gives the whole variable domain EPEVTQTPSHQVTQMGQEVILRCVPISNHLYFYWYRQILGQKVEFLVSFYNNEISEKSEIFDDQFSVERPDGSNFTLKIRSTKLEDSAMYFCASSERGYQPQHFGDGTRLSIL.

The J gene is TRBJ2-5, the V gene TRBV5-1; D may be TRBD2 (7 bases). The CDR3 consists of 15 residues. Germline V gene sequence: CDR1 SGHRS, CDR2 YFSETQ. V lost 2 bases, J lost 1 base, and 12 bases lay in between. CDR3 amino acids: CASSLQGGGQETQYF. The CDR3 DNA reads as TGCGCCAGCAGCTTACAGGGAGGGGGCCAAGAGACCCAGTACTTC.

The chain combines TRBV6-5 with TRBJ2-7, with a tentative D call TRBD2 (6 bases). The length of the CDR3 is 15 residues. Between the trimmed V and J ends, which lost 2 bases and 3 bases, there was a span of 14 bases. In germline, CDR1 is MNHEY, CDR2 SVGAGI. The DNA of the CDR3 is TGTGCCAGCAGTTACCGAGGGACTCCCCACTACGAGCAGTACTTC. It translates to CASSYRGTPHYEQYF.

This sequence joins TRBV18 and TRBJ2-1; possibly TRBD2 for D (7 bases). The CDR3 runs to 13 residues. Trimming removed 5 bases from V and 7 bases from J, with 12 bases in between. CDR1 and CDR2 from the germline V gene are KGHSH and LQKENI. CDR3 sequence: CASSGGAQNEQFF. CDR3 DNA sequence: TGTGCCAGCTCAGGGGGGGCGCAAAATGAGCAGTTCTTC.

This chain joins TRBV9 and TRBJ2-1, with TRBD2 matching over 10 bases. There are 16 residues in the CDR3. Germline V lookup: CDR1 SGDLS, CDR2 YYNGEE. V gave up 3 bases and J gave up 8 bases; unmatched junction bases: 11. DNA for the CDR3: TGTGCCAGCAGCGCACGAGCGGGACTAGCGCGAGATGAGCAGTTCTTC. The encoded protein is CASSARAGLARDEQFF.

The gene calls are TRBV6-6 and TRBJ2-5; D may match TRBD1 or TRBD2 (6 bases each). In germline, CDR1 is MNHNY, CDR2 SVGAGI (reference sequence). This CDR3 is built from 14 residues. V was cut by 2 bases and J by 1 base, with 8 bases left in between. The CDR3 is CASSYGGPQETQYF. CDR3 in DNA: TGTGCCAGCAGTTACGGGGGGCCCCAAGAGACCCAGTACTTC.

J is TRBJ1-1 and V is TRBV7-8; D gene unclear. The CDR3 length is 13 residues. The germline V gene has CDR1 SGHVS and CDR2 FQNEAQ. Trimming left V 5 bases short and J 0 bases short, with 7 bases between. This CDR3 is CASSRTVNTEAFF. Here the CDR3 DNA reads TGTGCCAGCAGCCGGACTGTGAACACTGAAGCTTTCTTT.

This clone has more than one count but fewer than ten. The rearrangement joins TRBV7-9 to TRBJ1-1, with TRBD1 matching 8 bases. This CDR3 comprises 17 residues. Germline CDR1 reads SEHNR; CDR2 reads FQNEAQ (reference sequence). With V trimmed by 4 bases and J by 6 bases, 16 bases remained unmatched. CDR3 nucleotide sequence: TGTGCCAGCAGCTCGCACGATACACAGGGGGTGGGGTCTGAAGCTTTCTTT. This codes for CASSSHDTQGVGSEAFF. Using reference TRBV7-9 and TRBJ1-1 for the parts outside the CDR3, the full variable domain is DTGVSQNPRHKITKRGQNVTFRCDPISEHNRLYWYRQTLGQGPEFLTYFQNEAQLEKSRLLSDRFSAERPKGSFSTLEIQRTEQGDSAMYLCASSSHDTQGVGSEAFFGQGTRLTVV.

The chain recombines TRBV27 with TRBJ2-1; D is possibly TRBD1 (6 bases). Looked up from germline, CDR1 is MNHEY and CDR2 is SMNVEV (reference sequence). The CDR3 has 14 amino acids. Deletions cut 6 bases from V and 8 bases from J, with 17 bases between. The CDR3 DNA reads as TGTGCCAGCAGCATAAAGCAGGGGAGCCATGAGCAGTTCTTC. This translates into CASSIKQGSHEQFF.

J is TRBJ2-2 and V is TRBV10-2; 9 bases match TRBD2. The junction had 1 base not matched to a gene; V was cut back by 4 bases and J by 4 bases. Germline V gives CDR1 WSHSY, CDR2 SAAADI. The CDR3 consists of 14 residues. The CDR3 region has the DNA TGCGCCAGCAGTGTACTAGCGGGCACCGGGGAGCTGTTTTTT. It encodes CASSVLAGTGELFF.

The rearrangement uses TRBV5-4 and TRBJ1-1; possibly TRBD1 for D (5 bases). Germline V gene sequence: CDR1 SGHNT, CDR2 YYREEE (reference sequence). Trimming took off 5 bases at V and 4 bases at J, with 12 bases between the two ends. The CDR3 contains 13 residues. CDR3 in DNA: TGTGCCAGCAGTCCGGGGCTGGGCACTGAAGCTTTCTTT. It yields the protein CASSPGLGTEAFF.

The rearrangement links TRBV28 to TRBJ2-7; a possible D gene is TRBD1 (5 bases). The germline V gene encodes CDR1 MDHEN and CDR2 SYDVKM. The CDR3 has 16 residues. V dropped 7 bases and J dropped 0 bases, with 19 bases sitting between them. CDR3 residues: CASTPFRGSGSYEQYF. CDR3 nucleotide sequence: TGTGCCAGCACCCCTTTTAGGGGTAGTGGCTCCTACGAGCAGTACTTC.

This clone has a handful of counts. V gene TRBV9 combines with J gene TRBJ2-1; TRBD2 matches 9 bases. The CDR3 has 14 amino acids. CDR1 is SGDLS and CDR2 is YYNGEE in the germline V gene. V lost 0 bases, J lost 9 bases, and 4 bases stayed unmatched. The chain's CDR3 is CASSVEREEVEQFF. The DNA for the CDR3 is TGTGCCAGCAGCGTAGAGCGGGAGGAGGTTGAGCAGTTCTTC. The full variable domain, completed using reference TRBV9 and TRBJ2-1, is DSGVTQTPKHLITATGQRVTLRCSPRSGDLSVYWYQQSLDQGLQFLIQYYNGEERAKGNILERFSAQQFPDLHSELNLSSLELGDSALYFCASSVEREEVEQFFGPGTRLTVL.

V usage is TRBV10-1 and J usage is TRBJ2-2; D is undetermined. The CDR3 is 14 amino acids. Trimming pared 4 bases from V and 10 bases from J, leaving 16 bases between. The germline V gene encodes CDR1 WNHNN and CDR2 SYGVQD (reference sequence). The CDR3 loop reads CASSARTPPTELFF. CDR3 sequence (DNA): TGCGCCAGCAGTGCTCGAACTCCCCCAACGGAGCTGTTTTTT.

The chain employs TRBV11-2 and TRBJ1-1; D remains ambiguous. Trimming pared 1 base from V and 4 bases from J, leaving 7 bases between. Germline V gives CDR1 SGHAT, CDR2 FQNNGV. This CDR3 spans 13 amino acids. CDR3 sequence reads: CASSLGSLTEAFF. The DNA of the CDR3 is TGTGCCAGCAGCTTAGGAAGTCTCACTGAAGCTTTCTTT.